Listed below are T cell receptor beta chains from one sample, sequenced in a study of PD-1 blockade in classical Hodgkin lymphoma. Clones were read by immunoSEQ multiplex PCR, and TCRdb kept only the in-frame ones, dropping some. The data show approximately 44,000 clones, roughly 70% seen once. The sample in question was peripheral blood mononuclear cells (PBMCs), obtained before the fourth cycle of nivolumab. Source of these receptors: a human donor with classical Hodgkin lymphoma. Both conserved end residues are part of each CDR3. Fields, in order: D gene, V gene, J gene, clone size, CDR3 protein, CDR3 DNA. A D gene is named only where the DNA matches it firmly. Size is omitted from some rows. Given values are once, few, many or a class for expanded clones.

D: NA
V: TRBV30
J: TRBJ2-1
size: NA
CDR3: CAWSVLNEQFF
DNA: TGTGCCTGGAGTGTACTAAATGAGCAGTTCTTC

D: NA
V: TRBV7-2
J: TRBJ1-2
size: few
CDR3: CASSFFRDGFYTF
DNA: TGTGCCAGCAGCTTTTTCCGGGACGGGTTCTACACCTTC

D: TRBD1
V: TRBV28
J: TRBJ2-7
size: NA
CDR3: CASILGQGAHEQYF
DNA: TGTGCCAGCATCCTCGGACAGGGGGCCCACGAGCAGTACTTC

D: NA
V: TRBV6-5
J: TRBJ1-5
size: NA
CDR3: CASSLGGLGNQPQHF
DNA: TGTGCCAGCAGTCTGGGGGGGTTGGGCAATCAGCCCCAGCATTTT

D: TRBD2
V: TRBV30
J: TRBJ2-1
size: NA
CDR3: CAWRPGGRREQFF
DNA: TGTGCCTGGAGACCGGGAGGTCGGAGGGAGCAGTTCTTC

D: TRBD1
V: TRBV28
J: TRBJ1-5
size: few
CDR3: CASSLPQTGNSNQPQHF
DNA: TGTGCCAGCAGCCTACCCCAGACAGGGAATAGCAATCAGCCCCAGCATTTT

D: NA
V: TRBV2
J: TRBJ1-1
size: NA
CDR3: CAGTRELNTEAFF
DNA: TGTGCCGGAACCAGGGAGTTGAACACTGAAGCTTTCTTT

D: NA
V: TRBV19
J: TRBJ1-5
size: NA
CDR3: CASSTQGMGSNQPQHF
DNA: TGTGCCAGTAGTACCCAGGGGATGGGGAGCAATCAGCCCCAGCATTTT

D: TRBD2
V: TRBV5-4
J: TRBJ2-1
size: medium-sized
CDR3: CASSRGTSANNEQFF
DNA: TGTGCCAGCAGCCGCGGGACTAGCGCGAACAATGAGCAGTTCTTC

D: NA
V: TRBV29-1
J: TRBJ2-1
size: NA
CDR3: CSVAWTGRGNEQFF
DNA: TGCAGCGTTGCCTGGACAGGGAGGGGAAATGAGCAGTTCTTC

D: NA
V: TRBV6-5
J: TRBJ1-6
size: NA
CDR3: CASNTGPMGSPLHF
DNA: TGTGCCAGCAACACCGGGCCGATGGGTTCACCCCTCCACTTT

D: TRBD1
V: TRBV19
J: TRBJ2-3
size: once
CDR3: CASSFGTGRADTQYF
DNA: TGTGCCAGTAGTTTTGGGACAGGGCGCGCAGATACGCAGTATTTT

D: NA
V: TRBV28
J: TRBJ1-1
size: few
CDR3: CASSYLDRDTEAFF
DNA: TGTGCCAGCAGCTACCTTGACCGGGACACTGAAGCTTTCTTT

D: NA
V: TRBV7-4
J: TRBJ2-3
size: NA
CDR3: CASSLTGGTDTQYF
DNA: TGTGCCAGCAGCTTAACGGGGGGCACAGATACGCAGTATTTT

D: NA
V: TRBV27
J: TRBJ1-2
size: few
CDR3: CASASIYGYTF
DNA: TGTGCCAGCGCATCAATCTATGGCTACACCTTC

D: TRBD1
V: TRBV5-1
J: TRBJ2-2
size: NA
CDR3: CASSWYLLGQGRTGELFF
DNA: TGCGCCAGCAGCTGGTACCTTCTGGGACAGGGTCGAACCGGGGAGCTGTTTTTT

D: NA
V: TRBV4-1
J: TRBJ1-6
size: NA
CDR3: CASSQKSRESYNSPLHF
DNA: TGCGCCAGCAGCCAAAAGTCCAGGGAGTCCTATAATTCACCCCTCCACTTT

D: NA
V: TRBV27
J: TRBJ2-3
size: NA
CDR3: CASRPRDGDTQYF
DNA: TGTGCCAGCCGGCCGCGGGATGGAGATACGCAGTATTTT

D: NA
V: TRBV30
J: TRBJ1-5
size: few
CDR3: CAWSGGGNQPQHF
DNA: TGTGCCTGGAGCGGGGGGGGCAATCAGCCCCAGCATTTT

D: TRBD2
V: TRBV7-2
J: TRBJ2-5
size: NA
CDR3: CASSALAGEQETQYF
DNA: TGTGCCAGCAGCGCTCTAGCGGGGGAACAAGAGACCCAGTACTTC

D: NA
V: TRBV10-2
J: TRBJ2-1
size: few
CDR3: CASSWTESSYNEQFF
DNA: TGCGCCAGTTCCTGGACGGAGAGCTCCTACAATGAGCAGTTCTTC

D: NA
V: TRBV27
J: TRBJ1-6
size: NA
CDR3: CASSFGEMTSLHF
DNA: TGTGCCAGCAGTTTCGGTGAGATGACGTCCCTCCACTTT

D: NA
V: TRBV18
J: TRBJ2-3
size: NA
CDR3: CASSSGQTSTDTQYF
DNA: TGTGCCAGCTCATCAGGGCAGACTAGCACAGATACGCAGTATTTT

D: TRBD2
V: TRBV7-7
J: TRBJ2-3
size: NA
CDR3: CASSLSSGGASDTQYF
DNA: TGTGCCAGCAGCTTAAGTAGCGGGGGGGCGAGTGATACGCAGTATTTT

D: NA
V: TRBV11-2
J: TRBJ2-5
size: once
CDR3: CASSLTGFWETQYF
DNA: TGTGCCAGCAGCTTAACGGGGTTTTGGGAGACCCAGTACTTC

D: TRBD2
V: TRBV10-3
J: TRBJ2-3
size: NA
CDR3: CAISVGGSADTQYF
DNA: TGTGCCATCAGTGTGGGCGGGAGCGCGGATACGCAGTATTTT

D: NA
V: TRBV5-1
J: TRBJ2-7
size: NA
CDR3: CASSLAVTYEQYF
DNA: TGCGCCAGCAGCTTGGCCGTGACCTACGAGCAGTACTTC

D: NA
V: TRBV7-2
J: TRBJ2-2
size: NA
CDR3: CASSLIVSNTGELFF
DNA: TGTGCCAGCAGCTTAATCGTCTCGAACACCGGGGAGCTGTTTTTT

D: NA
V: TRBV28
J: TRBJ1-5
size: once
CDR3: CASSSGSQPQHF
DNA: TGTGCCAGCAGTTCAGGGAGTCAGCCCCAGCATTTT

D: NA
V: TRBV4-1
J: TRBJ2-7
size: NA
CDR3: CASSPPGKLHEQYF
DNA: TGCGCCAGCAGCCCCCCAGGGAAGCTCCACGAGCAGTACTTC

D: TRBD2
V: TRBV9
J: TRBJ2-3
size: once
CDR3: CASQRDWVTDTQYF
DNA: TGTGCCAGCCAGCGGGATTGGGTCACAGATACGCAGTATTTT

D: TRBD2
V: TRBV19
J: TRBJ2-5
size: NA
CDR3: CASSALAGSQETQYF
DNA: TGTGCCAGTAGTGCACTAGCGGGCTCCCAAGAGACCCAGTACTTC

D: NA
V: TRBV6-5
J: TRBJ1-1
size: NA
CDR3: CASTEEIEAFF
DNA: TGTGCCAGCACAGAGGAGATCGAAGCTTTCTTT

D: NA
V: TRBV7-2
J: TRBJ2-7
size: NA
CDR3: CASSSLPGQGYEQYF
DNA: TGTGCCAGCAGCTCTTTACCTGGGCAGGGCTACGAGCAGTACTTC

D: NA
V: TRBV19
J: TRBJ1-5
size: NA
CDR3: CASSGAGGGPQHF
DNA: TGTGCCAGTAGTGGGGCAGGTGGAGGGCCCCAGCATTTT

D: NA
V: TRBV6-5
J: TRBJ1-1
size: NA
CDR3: CASSYSSGRVNTEAFF
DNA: TGTGCCAGCAGTTACTCCTCGGGACGGGTAAACACTGAAGCTTTCTTT

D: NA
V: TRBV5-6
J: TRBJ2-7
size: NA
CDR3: CASSQDIQRATYEQYF
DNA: TGTGCCAGCAGCCAAGATATTCAGCGGGCCACCTACGAGCAGTACTTC

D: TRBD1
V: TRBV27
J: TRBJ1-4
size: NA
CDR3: CASRRTGFEKLFF
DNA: TGTGCCAGCAGGCGGACAGGGTTTGAAAAACTGTTTTTT

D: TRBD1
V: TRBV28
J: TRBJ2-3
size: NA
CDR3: CASSLTGTGADTQYF
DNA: TGTGCCAGCAGCTTAACCGGGACAGGGGCAGATACGCAGTATTTT

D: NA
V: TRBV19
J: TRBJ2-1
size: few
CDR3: CASSTQLGTYNEQFF
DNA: TGTGCCAGTAGTACTCAATTGGGCACTTACAATGAGCAGTTCTTC

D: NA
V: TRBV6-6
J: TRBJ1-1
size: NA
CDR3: CASSPRDSLEAFF
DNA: TGTGCCAGCAGTCCCCGGGACTCCCTCGAAGCTTTCTTT

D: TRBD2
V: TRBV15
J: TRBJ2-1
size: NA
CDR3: CATSRVWGGPYNEQFF
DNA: TGTGCCACCAGCAGAGTATGGGGGGGTCCCTACAATGAGCAGTTCTTC

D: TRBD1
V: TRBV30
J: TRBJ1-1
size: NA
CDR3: CAWREGVRTGAFF
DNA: TGTGCCTGGAGGGAGGGGGTGCGGACAGGAGCTTTCTTT

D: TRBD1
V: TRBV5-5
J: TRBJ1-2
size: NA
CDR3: CASSKGQGLNYGYTF
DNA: TGTGCCAGCAGCAAAGGACAGGGGCTTAACTATGGCTACACCTTC

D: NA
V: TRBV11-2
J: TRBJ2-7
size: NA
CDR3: CASSLGWDYEQYF
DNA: TGTGCCAGCAGCTTAGGTTGGGACTACGAGCAGTACTTC

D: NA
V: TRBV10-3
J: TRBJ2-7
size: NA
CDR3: CATTGTSSSYEQYF
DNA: TGTGCCACCACCGGGACAAGTAGCTCCTACGAGCAGTACTTC

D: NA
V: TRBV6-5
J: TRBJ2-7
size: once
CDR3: CASTSGGSYEQYF
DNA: TGTGCCAGCACCTCAGGGGGGTCCTACGAGCAGTACTTC

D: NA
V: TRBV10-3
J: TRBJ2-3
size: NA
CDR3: CASRVGGTSTDTQYF
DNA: TGTGCCAGCCGGGTTGGGGGGACTAGCACAGATACGCAGTATTTT

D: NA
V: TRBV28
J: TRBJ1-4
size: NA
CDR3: CASKRGNEKLFF
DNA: TGTGCCAGCAAGAGGGGAAATGAAAAACTGTTTTTT

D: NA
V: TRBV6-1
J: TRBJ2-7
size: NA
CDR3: CASSERMGNPYEQYF
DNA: TGTGCCAGCAGTGAACGGATGGGGAACCCCTACGAGCAGTACTTC

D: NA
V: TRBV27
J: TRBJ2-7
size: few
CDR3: CASSLVPGYYEQYF
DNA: TGTGCCAGCAGTTTGGTCCCAGGGTACTACGAGCAGTACTTC

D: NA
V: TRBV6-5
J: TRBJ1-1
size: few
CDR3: CASLRSEGTEAFF
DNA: TGTGCCAGCCTCAGGTCGGAGGGCACTGAAGCTTTCTTT

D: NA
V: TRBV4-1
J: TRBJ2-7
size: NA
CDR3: CASSQGTPSSYEQYF
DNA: TGCGCCAGCAGCCAAGGGACCCCCAGCTCCTACGAGCAGTACTTC